The T cell receptor (beta chain) described here comes from a study of regulatory T cells in long-lasting Graves disease. Overall study context: More than 5 years of antithyroid drugs with positive TSH receptor antibodies defined persistent Graves' disease.

This sample's time point: persistent/refractory GD, antithyroid drugs over 5 years with positive TRAb. The TCR library was prepared using RNA isolated from PBMCs. It was an endocrinology department in Xi'an, China, that provided the patients. CDR3-region Arm-PCR and iRepertoire HTBI primers produced the TCR beta libraries. TCRdb itself ran the multiplex PCR reads through MiXCR, one entry per CDR3 protein. The sample records 400,000 to 500,000 distinct CDR3 sequences, around 20% being singletons. The material sequenced was peripheral blood mononuclear cells (PBMCs), taken when the disease was refractory, from a patient treated with antithyroid drugs. This TCR derives from a female donor with Graves disease.

Here the CDR3 DNA reads TGCAGTGCTAGAAGGCCTAGGGCGGGAGGGGGAGAGCAGTACTTC. It codes for CSARRPRAGGGEQYF. The rearrangement links TRBV20-1 to TRBJ2-7; 9 positions match TRBD2. Germline V gene sequence: CDR1 DFQATT, CDR2 SNEGSKA (reference sequence). The CDR3 consists of 15 residues. V shed 2 bases and J 7 bases; nucleotides not matched to a gene: 12.